This T cell receptor beta chain stems from a study of blood T cell repertoires in COVID-19. Across the study: Whether acute or convalescent, the COVID-19 samples came from the United States, Italy and Spain. PBMCs, B-cell-depleted T cells, or T cells were the source of the cDNA or gDNA that made up the material.

Per the authors' pipeline: Reference gene primer amplification yielded estimated nucleated cell counts. Assay used: immunoSEQ multiplex PCR; TCRdb lists only in-frame clones, some missing. Clone size and V and J calls were adopted from that table, with D and trimming inferred from the DNA. The data contain about 140,000 clones, around 90% of them singletons. CDR1 and CDR2 (germline): MNHNY, SVGAGI (reference sequence). The V and J ends lost 5 bases and 4 bases, in that order; junction bases with no gene match: 8. The CDR3 consists of 15 residues. Sequencing input: peripheral blood. The J gene is TRBJ1-3, the V gene TRBV6-6; 7 nucleotides match TRBD1. This clonotype was sampled from a woman aged 50 to 60 with acute or convalescent COVID-19. This CDR3 reads CASSNRQGSGNTIYF. In DNA form, the CDR3 reads TGTGCCAGCAGTAACCGACAGGGTTCCGGAAACACCATATATTTT.